What follows describes a single T cell receptor beta chain. The table lists this clonotype with a few counts. It has no known antigen specificity. Base qualities are missing; no much larger clone stands one base away. Instrument used: Illumina NovaSeq 6000. TCRalpha and TCRbeta cDNA libraries were constructed by 5'RACE with constant-segment primers, with sample barcodes and unique molecular identifiers being introduced. RNA was extracted from every sample with Trizol reagent. Amplification of the libraries took two PCR steps, and the second step added a second sample barcode plus Illumina TruSeq adapters. The libraries were sequenced on an Illumina NovaSeq using 2 x 150 bp paired-end reads. Turning to the authors' computational methods: With migec v1.2.7, reads were demultiplexed and then collapsed into UMI-guided consensus sequences. Using mixcr v2.1.11, UMI consensuses were aligned to TRA and TRB V and J templates and then assembled into clonotypes. Expanded or contracted clonotypes were those called significant by both edgeR and NoisET, with noise models trained on biological replicates. For edgeR calls, the thresholds were a false discovery rate-adjusted p below 0.01 and a log2 fold-change of 1. As an exploratory analysis of dynamics, PCA with hierarchical clustering was applied to max-normalized trajectories of the 1000 most abundant clonotypes. Separately sequenced CD4+ and CD8+ repertoires were used to assign the CD4 or CD8 phenotype of responding clones. The public reads were quality trimmed at Q25 with fastp and then assembled into clones with MiXCR by TCRdb, keeping productive beta chains. Entries are consolidated by CDR3 protein sequence, retaining the most common genes and DNA. V and J calls and clone size were set by TCRdb, not the authors. Counted in this sample were around 160,000 distinct CDR3 sequences; around a tenth of them appeared once. Together, the top ten hold about 3.8% of the sample.

CDR1 and CDR2 (WSHSY, SAAADI) derive from the germline V gene. The junction shows trimming of 3 bases on V and 0 bases on J, and the gene matches do not reach 6 bases of it. The CDR3 holds 18 amino acids from the cysteine to the phenylalanine. Of the read, only the CDR3 DNA is kept; its 54 bases are in frame from base 1. This entry belongs to a study of T-cell memory formation after mild COVID-19 (dated by TCRdb to the early 2020s). Notes on the research overall: TCR sequence clusters from the two donors were largely donor specific. In two donors, T-cell clones that expanded and contracted after mild COVID-19 were followed by sequencing TCRalpha and TCRbeta repertoires longitudinally. Two young, previously healthy adult volunteers made up the cohort, one male and one female. Beyond this particular receptor, the publication reports: Only a couple of mild cases were covered in the study, and larger cohorts including severe cases with pre-infection samples were considered necessary. Whether the second-wave clones peaking on day 37 were SARS-CoV-2 specific was not confirmed. Clones that contracted from day 15 to 85 showed balanced CD4/CD8 phenotypes, whereas a second wave of clones that expanded from day 15 to 37 leaned towards CD4+. Contracting CD4+ clones turned up mainly in the CM and EM memory subsets, whereas EMRA was where CD8+ clones were enriched. Some responding clones were detected in pre-infection memory, which suggested that pre-existing cross-reactive memory T cells had joined the SARS-CoV-2 response.

Ficoll-Paque density gradient centrifugation was the method used to isolate PBMCs. The TCR sequence derives from a man younger than 30 who had mild COVID-19 (a few samples of this study predate the infection). The sample titles of this study are shuffled in the database, so cell type and time point are left out; the donor was told from shared clones. This chain joins TRBV10-2 to TRBJ2-3, and TRBD2 matches 13 of the central bases. Material for sequencing was PBMCs or a T cell subset sorted from them (not recorded which). CDR3 protein: CASSDLGLAGPSTDTQYF. The DNA is as follows: TGCGCCAGCAGTGACCTGGGACTAGCGGGGCCTAGCACAGATACGCAGTATTTT.